This T cell receptor (beta chain) originates from a study of radiotherapy plus CTLA-4 blockade in lung cancer. At the level of the study: For 15% to 20% of patients, objective responses occurred, and 30% to 35% had disease control. Overall study results and limits: After radiotherapy and ipilimumab, tumor-derived clones expanded in peripheral blood.

To note about this clone: The target antigen is unknown.

This table comes from immunoSEQ multiplex PCR, and its TCRdb copy is limited to in-frame clones, with some not included. The table shows around 18,000 clones, with 86% occurring only once. The V gene lost 5 bases and the J gene lost 2 bases, with 12 bases spanning the gap. The CDR3 runs 14 residues. Germline V gene lookup returns CDR1 MNHEY and CDR2 SMNVEV (reference sequence). Chemo-refractory metastatic non-small-cell lung cancer patients underwent focal radiation alongside CTLA-4 blockade with ipilimumab. This receptor was identified in a human donor with non-small cell lung cancer whose response to radiotherapy plus ipilimumab could not be evaluated. Sample: peripheral blood, taken from a patient treated with radiotherapy plus ipilimumab. The chain links TRBV27 to TRBJ1-1; D unclear. The CDR3 sequence: CASSARPGNTEAFF. CDR3 nucleotide sequence: TGTGCCAGCAGTGCCCGGCCAGGTAACACTGAAGCTTTCTTT.